Shown below are 8 T cell receptor gamma chains from a single sample sequenced in a study of Vδ1+ human thymocytes listed by TCRdb under 2018. Study-wide findings and limitations: In contrast to oligoclonal peripheral blood repertoires, thymic TRG and TRD repertoires appeared to be highly polyclonal with Gaussian CDR3 length distributions.

Their antigens are not known. Sequencer: Illumina MiSeq. RNA was extracted with the RNeasy mini kit and reverse transcribed using Superscript III. Multiplex PCR was used to generate CDR3 amplicons, with pooled V-gene forward primers and a constant-region reverse primer carrying Illumina adaptor overhangs. Identical DNA sequences were merged into single rows after TCRdb reprocessed the public reads with CATT. The sample data list 6,000 to 7,000 gamma-chain clones, and around 42% of these were observed just once. Around 2% of the sample is taken by the ten largest. Material: Vdelta1+ gamma-delta thymocytes from the thymus. The cell subset or site label on this specimen signifies: FACS-sorted CD3+ TCRalphabeta- TCRVdelta1+ TCRVdelta2- thymocytes. The receptors were sampled from a boy younger than two who had congenital heart surgery.

This clone was seen a handful of times. The gene calls are TRGV5 and TRGJ1 or TRGJ2. Germline V gene data show CDR1 as VINAFY and CDR2 as YDVSNSKD. The CDR3 is made up of 12 amino acids. Unmatched junction bases numbered 7, after V lost 1 base and J lost 10 bases. CDR3 in amino acids: CATWDRPLKKLF. DNA for the CDR3: TGTGCCACCTGGGACAGACCTCTAAAGAAACTCTTT.

This chain links TRGV4 with TRGJ1 or TRGJ2. TCRdb leaves out the J gene; it was filled in here by matching the DNA to germline. The trim removed 3 bases at V and 8 bases at J, leaving 13 bases unmatched. Per the germline V gene, CDR1 is EGSTGY and CDR2 is YDSYTSSV. The CDR3 consists of 14 residues. For the CDR3, the DNA is TGTGCCACCTGGGATCATCGCCGGACTCATAAGAAACTCTTT. It is translated as CATWDHRRTHKKLF.

The chain has TRGV2 and TRGJ1 or TRGJ2. The J gene was missing in TCRdb and was found by matching the end of the DNA to germline. The ends lost 0 bases at V and 7 bases at J; junction bases unmatched: 18. The length of the CDR3 is 17 residues. Looked up from germline, CDR1 is EGSNGY and CDR2 is YDSYNSKV. The CDR3 DNA reads as TGTGCCACCTGGGACGGGCCGCGGAATATAAGGCCGTATAAGAAACTCTTT. It codes for CATWDGPRNIRPYKKLF.

As to this clone: One end of the junction varies from germline; a read error may be responsible. The V and J genes are TRGV4 and TRGJ1 or TRGJ2. As TCRdb names no J gene, one was assigned here on the basis of a DNA match to germline. The CDR3 length is 14 residues. Germline V gene sequence: CDR1 EGSTGY, CDR2 YDSYTSSV. The CDR3 loop reads CATRDGKGYYKKLF. The CDR3 DNA sequence: TGTGCCACCCGGGATGGTAAGGGTTATTATAAGAAACTCTTT.

V and J are TRGV5 and TRGJ1 or TRGJ2. Assignment of the J gene here rests on matching the DNA to germline, because TCRdb gives none. Germline V CDR1 and CDR2: VINAFY, YDVSNSKD. CDR3 length: 13 amino acids. The V segment lost 5 bases and the J segment 0 bases; nucleotides outside the gene matches: 4. CDR3 amino acids: CATWGANYYKKLF. As DNA, the CDR3 is TGTGCCACCTGGGGAGCGAATTATTATAAGAAACTCTTT.

This rearrangement joins TRGV8 to TRGJ1 or TRGJ2. The CDR3 has 14 amino acids. Trimming took 6 bases from V and 3 from J; bases not matched to a gene: 11. Germline V gives CDR1 VENAVY, CDR2 YDSYNSRV. The CDR3 protein is CATWSWGIYYKKLF. The CDR3 DNA reads as TGTGCCACCTGGTCCTGGGGAATTTATTATAAGAAACTCTTT.

V gene TRGV4 combines with J gene TRGJ1 or TRGJ2. The J gene is absent in TCRdb and was assigned here via DNA matching to germline. V gave up 0 bases and J gave up 12 bases; unmatched junction bases: 8. This CDR3 comprises 12 residues. CDR1 EGSTGY and CDR2 YDSYTSSV come from the germline V gene. The CDR3 spells CATWDGRDRKLF. The CDR3 DNA reads TGTGCCACCTGGGATGGGCGAGATAGGAAACTCTTT.

The V gene was left uncalled, and the J gene is TRGJ1 or TRGJ2. The CDR3 spans 13 residues. In DNA form, the CDR3 reads TGTGCCACCTTGGACAGGCCGAGTCATAAGAAACTCTTT. Its protein is CATLDRPSHKKLF.